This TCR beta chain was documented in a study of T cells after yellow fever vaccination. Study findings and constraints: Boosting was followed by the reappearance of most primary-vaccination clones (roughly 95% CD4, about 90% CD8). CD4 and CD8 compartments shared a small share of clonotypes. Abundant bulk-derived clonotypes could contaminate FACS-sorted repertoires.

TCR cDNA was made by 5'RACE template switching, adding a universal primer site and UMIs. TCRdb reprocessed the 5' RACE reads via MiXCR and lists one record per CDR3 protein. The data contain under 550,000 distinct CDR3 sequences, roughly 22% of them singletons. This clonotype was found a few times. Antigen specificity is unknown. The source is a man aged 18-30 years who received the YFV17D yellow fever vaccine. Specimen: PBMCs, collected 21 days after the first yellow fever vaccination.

This CDR3 reads CSVGPDRGTETQYF. For the CDR3, the DNA is TGCAGCGTGGGGCCGGACAGGGGGACGGAGACCCAGTACTTC. V usage is TRBV29-1 and J usage is TRBJ2-5; 10 nucleotides match TRBD1. Germline trimming cut 6 bases from V and 5 bases from J; bases unmatched to any gene: 9. Germline V gene data show CDR1 as SQVTM and CDR2 as ANQGSEA. This CDR3 spans 14 amino acids.